This T cell receptor beta chain was sequenced for a study of regulatory T cells in long-lasting Graves disease. Study-level findings and limits: Persistent Graves' patients showed less TCR diversity than newly diagnosed patients showed. Patients with persistent disease shared over 2,500 public clonotypes, outpacing the approximately 920 shared by new patients. Among samples with persistent disease, TRBV28, TRBJ1-2 and TRBJ2-5 were favored.

Time point reported: newly diagnosed GD, antithyroid drugs for less than 3 months. With RNA extracted from PBMCs as input, the TCR library was made. The germline V gene encodes CDR1 SGHAT and CDR2 FQDESV (reference sequence). The V and J ends lost 3 bases and 6 bases, in that order; junction bases with no gene match: 9. The CDR3 runs to 18 residues. CDR3 regions were amplified by Arm-PCR using iRepertoire HTBI primers to build TCR beta libraries. Authors' methods: The samples included roughly 62 TRBV and some 14 TRBJ segments. MiXCR, run by TCRdb on the multiplex PCR reads, gives a single entry per CDR3 protein. Here the V and J calls rest on TCRdb's processing, not on the authors' analysis. The repertoire holds about 440,000 distinct CDR3 sequences, more than 13% seen once, with over 15% in the top ten. For this clonotype: The antigen is unknown.

These same records also appear under a second study, on T cells in Graves' hyperthyroidism and ophthalmopathy.

V gene TRBV11-1 combines with J gene TRBJ2-2; 14 nucleotides line up with TRBD2. Sequencing was performed on peripheral blood mononuclear cells (PBMCs), taken at new diagnosis, from a patient treated with antithyroid drugs. This sequence originates from a woman in her twenties or thirties with Graves disease. The CDR3 DNA reads as TGTGCCAGCAGCTTGGGACTAGCGGGAGAACAGGAGGCCGGGGAGCTGTTTTTT. This gives the protein CASSLGLAGEQEAGELFF.